This T cell receptor (beta chain) was profiled in a study of blood T cell repertoires in COVID-19. Study-level background: COVID-19 samples, acute and convalescent, were from the United States, Italy and Spain. PBMCs, B-cell-depleted T cells, or T cells were the source of the cDNA or gDNA that made up the material.

The CDR3 loop spans 14 amino acids. Per the germline V gene, CDR1 is MDHEN and CDR2 is SYDVKM. The V segment lost 7 bases and the J segment 1 base; nucleotides outside the gene matches: 6. Study processing details: Using reference gene primer amplification, nucleated cell counts were estimated. This table comes from immunoSEQ multiplex PCR, and its TCRdb copy is limited to in-frame clones, with some not included. Clonal size and the V and J genes are those of that table, whereas D and trimming came from the DNA. The profile shows 100,000 to 130,000 clones, around 81% of them singletons. Sequenced material: peripheral blood. The receptor was derived from a woman aged 65 to 85 with acute or convalescent COVID-19. The rearrangement joins TRBV28 to TRBJ2-5; TRBD1 agrees at 7 bases. The CDR3 is CASKTRGPQETQYF. In nucleotides, the CDR3 is TGTGCCAGCAAAACTAGGGGGCCCCAAGAGACCCAGTACTTC.